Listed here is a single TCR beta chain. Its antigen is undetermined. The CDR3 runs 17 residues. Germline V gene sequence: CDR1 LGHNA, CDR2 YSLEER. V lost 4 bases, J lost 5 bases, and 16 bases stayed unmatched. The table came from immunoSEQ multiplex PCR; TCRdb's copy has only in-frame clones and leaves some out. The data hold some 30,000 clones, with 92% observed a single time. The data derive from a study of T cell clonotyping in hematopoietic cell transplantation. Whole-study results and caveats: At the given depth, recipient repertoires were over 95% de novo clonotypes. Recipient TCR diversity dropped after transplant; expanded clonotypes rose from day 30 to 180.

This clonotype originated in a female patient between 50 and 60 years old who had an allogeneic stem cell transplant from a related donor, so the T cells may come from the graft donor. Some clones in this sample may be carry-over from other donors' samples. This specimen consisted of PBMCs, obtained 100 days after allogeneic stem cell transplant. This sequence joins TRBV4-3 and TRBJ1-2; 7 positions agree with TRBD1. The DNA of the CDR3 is TGCGCCAGCAGCCCCAGCCAAGCTCGACAGGGCCCTTATGGCTACACCTTC. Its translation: CASSPSQARQGPYGYTF.